This note documents a single TCR beta chain sequence. This clone's antigen is unknown. Base qualities were left out, and no much larger clone turns up one base away. Measured from the cysteine to the phenylalanine, the CDR3 is 15 residues long. Of the read, only the CDR3 DNA is kept; its 45 bases are in frame from base 1. Cut back by 4 bases and 0 bases, the V and J ends lie 14 bases apart. CDR1 SGHRS and CDR2 YFSETQ are derived from the germline V gene. The time point label here, explained by the study, means: baseline before first vaccination. Samples from vaccinated people were obtained from the UK trials COV001 and COV002, which included a single-blind randomized controlled phase 2/3 trial of AZD1222 (ChAdOx1 nCoV-19) in healthy adults. For TCRbeta chain sequencing, PBMC samples from trial participants were taken at day 0 and at day 28 after the second dose. This specimen comes from a study of T cell responses to AZD1222 COVID-19 vaccine (dated by TCRdb to the early 2020s). Concerning the study at large: AZD1222 recipients with second doses at about 4 weeks or about 12 weeks were pooled, because spike-specific TCR depth and breadth did not differ between schedules. A total of 230 to 250 trial participants underwent TCR sequencing, of whom 207 had received two doses of AZD1222 and around 26 had received two doses of the MenACWY control vaccine. Trial participants were enrolled into age subgroups of 18-55, 56-69 and 70-plus years, which contained about 150, 28 and 57 TCR-sequenced participants, respectively. Study-level results and caveats: Most participants were white British and females outnumbered males, and the authors suggested that clonal diversity may have been underestimated. After two AZD1222 doses, both the breadth and the depth of spike-specific TCRs were significantly higher than at day 0 and than in MenACWY recipients. In the small 56-69-year group, the increase in depth fell short of significance, most likely because of low power. Reportedly, almost half of the unique spike-specific TCRs recognized epitopes lying outside the regions that are mutated in the B.1.351 and B.1.1.7 variants. Vaccine-associated CD4 TCRs spanned the whole spike protein, with dominant responses in regions 160-218 and 743-854. Because no day 14 peak-response samples were available, repertoires were characterized only after the peak T cell response. Conclusions about previously exposed vaccinees were limited because only six AZD1222 recipients were SARS-CoV-2 seropositive at baseline.

The CDR3 regions of human TCRbeta chains were subjected to immunosequencing. The study's processing was this. Repertoire TCRs were matched against a reference library of SARS-CoV-2-specific TCRs generated with the MIRA antigen-specificity platform. Breadth meant the fraction of unique TCRs that were SARS-CoV-2-associated, whereas depth meant the fraction of total T cells that were SARS-CoV-2-associated. Using the MIRA data, each spike-specific TCR was mapped to the spike region that the TCR reacts to and placed in a CD4 or CD8 class. Log10-transformed breadth and depth values were compared by one-way ANOVA with Sidak's multiple comparisons tests. Imported from immuneACCESS, the table was reduced by TCRdb to in-frame sequences with V and J called. These copies leave out some clones; in studies compared against another copy, an unresolved V gene accounts for under half, and the cause of the remainder is not known. The V and J calls and clone size are taken from that table; D and trimming were inferred from the DNA. This sample is represented by about 100,000 clones; 87% of them were singletons. The ten largest make up 3.5% to 5% of the sample.

The chain is made from TRBV5-1 and TRBJ2-7; the D gene is perhaps TRBD1, on 6 matching bases. The TCR sequence derives from an adult in good health. The specimen comprised peripheral blood, sampled on day 0 of AZD1222 vaccination. CDR3 protein: CASSLFQGSSYEQYF. DNA sequence: TGCGCCAGCAGCCTGTTCCAGGGGAGCTCCTACGAGCAGTACTTC.